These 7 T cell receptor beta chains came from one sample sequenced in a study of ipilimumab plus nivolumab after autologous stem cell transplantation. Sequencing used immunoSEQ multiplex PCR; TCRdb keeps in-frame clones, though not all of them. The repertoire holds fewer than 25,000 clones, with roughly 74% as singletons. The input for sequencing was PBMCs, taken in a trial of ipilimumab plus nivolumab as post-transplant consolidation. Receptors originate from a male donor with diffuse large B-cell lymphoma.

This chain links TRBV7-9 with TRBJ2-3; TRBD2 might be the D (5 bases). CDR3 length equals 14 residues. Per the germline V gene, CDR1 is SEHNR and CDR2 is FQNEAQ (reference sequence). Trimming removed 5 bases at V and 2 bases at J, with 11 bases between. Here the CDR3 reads CASSPGGPTDTQYF. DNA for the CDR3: TGTGCCAGCAGCCCCGGAGGCCCCACAGATACGCAGTATTTT.

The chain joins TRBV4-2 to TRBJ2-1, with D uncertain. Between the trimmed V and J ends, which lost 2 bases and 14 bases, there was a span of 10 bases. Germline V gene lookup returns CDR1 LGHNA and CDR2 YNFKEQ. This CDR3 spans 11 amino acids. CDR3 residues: CASSQRLGKFF. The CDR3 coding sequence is TGTGCCAGCAGCCAACGCCTCGGAAAGTTCTTC.

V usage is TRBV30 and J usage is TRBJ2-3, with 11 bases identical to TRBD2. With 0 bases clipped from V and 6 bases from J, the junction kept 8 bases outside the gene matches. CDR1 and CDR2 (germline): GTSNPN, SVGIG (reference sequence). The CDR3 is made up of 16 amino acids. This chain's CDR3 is CAWSVGLAGGWDTQYF. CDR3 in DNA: TGTGCCTGGAGTGTAGGTCTAGCGGGGGGCTGGGATACGCAGTATTTT.

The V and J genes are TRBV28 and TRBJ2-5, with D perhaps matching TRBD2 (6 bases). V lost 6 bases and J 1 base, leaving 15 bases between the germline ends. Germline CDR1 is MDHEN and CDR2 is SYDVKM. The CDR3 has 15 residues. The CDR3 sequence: CASSLRGKVQETQYF. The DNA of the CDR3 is TGTGCCAGCAGCCTCCGGGGGAAGGTCCAAGAGACCCAGTACTTC.

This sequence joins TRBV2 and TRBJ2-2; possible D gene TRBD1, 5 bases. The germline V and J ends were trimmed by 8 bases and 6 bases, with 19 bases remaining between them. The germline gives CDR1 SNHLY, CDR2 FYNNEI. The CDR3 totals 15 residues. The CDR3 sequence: CASVGGRAWPGELFF. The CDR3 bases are TGTGCCAGCGTCGGCGGCAGGGCGTGGCCCGGGGAGCTGTTTTTT.

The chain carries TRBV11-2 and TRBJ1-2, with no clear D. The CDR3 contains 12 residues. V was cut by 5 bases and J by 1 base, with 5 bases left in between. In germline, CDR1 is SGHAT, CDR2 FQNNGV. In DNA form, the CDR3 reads TGTGCCAGCAGCGCGGATAACTATGGCTACACCTTC. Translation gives CASSADNYGYTF.

The CDR3 region has the DNA TGTGCCAGCTCAGTCACGGACAGGAGTGAAGCTTTCTTT. Residues: CASSVTDRSEAFF. The chain employs TRBV18 and TRBJ1-1; TRBD1 matches at 7 bases. V lost 5 bases and J lost 7; bases outside the gene matches: 7. The CDR3 extends over 13 amino acids. Germline assignment: CDR1 KGHSH and CDR2 LQKENI.